This TCR beta chain was profiled in a study of early stage breast cancer tumors. Study-wide context: Most invasive tumors, about 80% of the 16, were ER+/PR+/HER2-.

Each sample had two DNA replicates, roughly 0.5 ug blood or about 1.4 ug tissue. TCRdb's table, derived via immunoSEQ multiplex PCR, lists solely in-frame clones and lacks some. This sample yields approximately 70,000 clones, of which about 85% are seen a single time; approximately 4.5% belongs to the top ten. Study outcomes and limitations: Compared with adjacent normal breast, tumors showed 2.5 to 3-fold denser, more clonal T cells. Commonly generated sequences made up most enriched TCRB sequences shared between patients.

With respect to this clone: Its antigen is not known.

The receptor was isolated from a person in their 40s with breast cancer. The sample taken for sequencing was blood.

In nucleotides, the CDR3 is TGTGCCAGCAGCCTTTCCATAGCGGGAGCCGCAGATACGCAGTATTTT. Encoded protein: CASSLSIAGAADTQYF. The genes are TRBV14 and TRBJ2-3; TRBD2 aligns across 9 bases. The CDR3 has 16 amino acids. Per the germline V gene, CDR1 is SGHDN and CDR2 is FVKESK. V dropped 4 bases and J dropped 4; count of bases not matched to a gene: 9.